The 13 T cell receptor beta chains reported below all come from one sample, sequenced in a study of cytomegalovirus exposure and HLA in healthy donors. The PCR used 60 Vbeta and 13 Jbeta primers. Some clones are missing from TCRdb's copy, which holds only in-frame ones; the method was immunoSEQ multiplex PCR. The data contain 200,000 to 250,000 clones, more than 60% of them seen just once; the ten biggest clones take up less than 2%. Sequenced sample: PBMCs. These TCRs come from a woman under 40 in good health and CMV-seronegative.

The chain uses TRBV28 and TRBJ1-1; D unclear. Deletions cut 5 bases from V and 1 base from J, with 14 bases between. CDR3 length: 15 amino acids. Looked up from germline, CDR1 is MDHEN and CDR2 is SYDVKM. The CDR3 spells CASSPRRTGNTEAFF. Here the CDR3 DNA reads TGTGCCAGCAGTCCCCGGAGGACGGGGAACACTGAAGCTTTCTTT.

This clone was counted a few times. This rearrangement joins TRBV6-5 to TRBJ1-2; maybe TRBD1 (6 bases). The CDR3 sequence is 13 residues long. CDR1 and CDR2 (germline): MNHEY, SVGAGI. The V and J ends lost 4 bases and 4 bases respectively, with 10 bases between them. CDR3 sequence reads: CASSSGQSYGYTF. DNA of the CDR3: TGTGCCAGCAGTTCGGGACAAAGCTATGGCTACACCTTC.

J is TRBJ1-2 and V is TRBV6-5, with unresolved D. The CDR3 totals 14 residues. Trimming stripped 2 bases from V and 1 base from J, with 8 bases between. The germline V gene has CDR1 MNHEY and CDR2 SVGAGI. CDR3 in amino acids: CASSYRQDNYGYTF. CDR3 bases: TGTGCCAGCAGTTACAGGCAGGATAACTATGGCTACACCTTC.

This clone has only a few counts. This CDR3 reads CASSQGVYETQYF. The CDR3 DNA sequence: TGTGCCAGCAGCCAAGGAGTGTATGAGACCCAGTACTTC. The V call is TRBV7-6, the J call TRBJ2-5, with D hard to call. Germline V gene data show CDR1 as SGHVS and CDR2 as FNYEAQ. The CDR3 totals 13 residues. Trimming left V 5 bases short and J 5 bases short, with 12 bases between. The full variable domain, rest sourced from reference TRBV7-6 and TRBJ2-5, is GAGVSQSPRYKVTKRGQDVALRCDPISGHVSLYWYRQALGQGPEFLTYFNYEAQQDKSGLPNDRFSAERPEGSISTLTIQRTEQRDSAMYRCASSQGVYETQYFGPGTRLLVL.

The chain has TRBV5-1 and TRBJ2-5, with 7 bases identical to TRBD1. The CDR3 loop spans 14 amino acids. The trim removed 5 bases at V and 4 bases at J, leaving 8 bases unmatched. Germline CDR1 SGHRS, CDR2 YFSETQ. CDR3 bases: TGCGCCAGCAGGAAAGGGGGCGAGGTAGAGACCCAGTACTTC. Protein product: CASRKGGEVETQYF.

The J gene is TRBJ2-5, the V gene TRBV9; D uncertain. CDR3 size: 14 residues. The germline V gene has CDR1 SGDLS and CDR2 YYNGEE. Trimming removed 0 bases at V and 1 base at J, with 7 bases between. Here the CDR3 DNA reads TGTGCCAGCAGCGTAGACACGATCCAAGAGACCCAGTACTTC. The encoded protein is CASSVDTIQETQYF.

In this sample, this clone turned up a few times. The DNA of the CDR3 is TGTGCCTGGAGTGCCCCCGGGACAGAATTTGGCTACACCTTC. It is translated as CAWSAPGTEFGYTF. The rearrangement links TRBV30 to TRBJ1-2; 7 nucleotides agree with TRBD1. The CDR3 is 14 amino acids. Germline CDR1 reads GTSNPN; CDR2 reads SVGIG (reference sequence). Losses at the gene ends were 1 base for V and 7 bases for J; bases not matched to a gene: 9.

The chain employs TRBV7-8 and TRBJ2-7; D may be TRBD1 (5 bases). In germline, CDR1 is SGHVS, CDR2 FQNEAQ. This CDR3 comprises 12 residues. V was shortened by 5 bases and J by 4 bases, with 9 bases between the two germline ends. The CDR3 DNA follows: TGTGCCAGCAGCCTCAACAGGTACGAGCAGTACTTC. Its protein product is CASSLNRYEQYF. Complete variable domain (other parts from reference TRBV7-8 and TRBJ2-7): GAGVSQSPRYKVAKRGQDVALRCDPISGHVSLFWYQQALGQGPEFLTYFQNEAQLDKSGLPSDRFFAERPEGSVSTLKIQRTQQEDSAVYLCASSLNRYEQYFGPGTRLTVT.

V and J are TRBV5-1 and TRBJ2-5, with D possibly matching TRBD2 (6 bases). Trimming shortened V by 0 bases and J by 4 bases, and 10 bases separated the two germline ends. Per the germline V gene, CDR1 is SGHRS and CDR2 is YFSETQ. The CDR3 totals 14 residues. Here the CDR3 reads CASSLDGGVETQYF. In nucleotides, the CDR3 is TGCGCCAGCAGCTTGGACGGGGGTGTAGAGACCCAGTACTTC.

The DNA for the CDR3 is TGCAGCGTTGTGTGGGGGACAAGCACAGATACGCAGTATTTT. This translates into CSVVWGTSTDTQYF. The chain uses TRBV29-1 and TRBJ2-3, with D possibly matching TRBD1 (6 bases). Trimming removed 4 bases at V and 0 bases at J, with 11 bases between. Germline-derived CDR1 and CDR2 are SQVTM and ANQGSEA. There are 14 residues in the CDR3.

The CDR3 DNA reads TGTGCCAGCAGCTTCACGGGGGCTGGAAACACCATATATTTT. Amino acid sequence: CASSFTGAGNTIYF. The rearrangement links TRBV5-6 to TRBJ1-3; D is possibly TRBD1 (5 bases). CDR1 is SGHDT and CDR2 is YYEEEE in the germline V gene. The CDR3 totals 14 residues. The V gene lost 2 bases and the J gene lost 2 bases, with 8 bases spanning the gap.

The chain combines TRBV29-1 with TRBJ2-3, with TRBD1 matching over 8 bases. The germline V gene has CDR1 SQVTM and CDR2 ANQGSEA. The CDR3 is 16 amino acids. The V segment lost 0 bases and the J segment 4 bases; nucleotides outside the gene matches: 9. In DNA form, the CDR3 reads TGCAGCGTTGAAGATGATCAGGGGGCGTTCGCAGATACGCAGTATTTT. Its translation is CSVEDDQGAFADTQYF.

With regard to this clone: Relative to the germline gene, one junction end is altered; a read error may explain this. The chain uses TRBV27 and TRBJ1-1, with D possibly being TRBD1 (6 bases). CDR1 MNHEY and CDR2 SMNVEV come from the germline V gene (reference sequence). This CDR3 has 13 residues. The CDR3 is CASRLSGQGKAFF. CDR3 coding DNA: TGTGCCAGCAGATTATCAGGGCAGGGGAAAGCTTTCTTT.